This T cell receptor beta chain was sequenced in a study of shared clonotypes between healthy human individuals. As for the study in general: There were three CD4 naive, three CD4 memory, two CD8 naive and one CD8 memory plates per donor. Findings and caveats of the study: Generation probabilities were higher for clonotypes shared across all four sorted-subset donors than for unshared ones. In the sorted subsets, rarefaction showed sequencing was incomplete despite large depth.

At a deep level, the assay was run. Only in-frame clones appear in the TCRdb table, and some are missing; sequencing was by immunoSEQ multiplex PCR. Of approximately 720,000 clones listed, about 90% are singletons. The naive CD8 fraction comprised CD45RO-negative cells positively selected for CCR7 and excluded terminally differentiated effector memory CD45RA+ cells. This clone has a single count. Its antigen is unknown. The germline V gene has CDR1 SGHRS and CDR2 YFSETQ. Trimming pared 7 bases from V and 2 bases from J, leaving 23 bases between. The CDR3 sequence is 17 residues long. The specimen was naive CD8+ T cells sorted from blood. The sequence was collected from a man younger than 45 in good health. The V call is TRBV5-1, the J call TRBJ2-3, with D tentatively TRBD2 (5 bases). CDR3 in amino acids: CASGPGVDSHYTDTQYF. CDR3 in DNA: TGCGCCAGCGGCCCCGGGGTAGATAGTCACTACACAGATACGCAGTATTTT.